The clone carrying this TCR beta chain was counted ten times or more. The antigen is not known. The PCR made use of 60 Vbeta and 13 Jbeta primers. Authors' methods: Unique TCR beta chains numbered 80 million to 95 million in a later analysis, with roughly 10 million shared. Using immunoSEQ multiplex PCR, the repertoire was profiled, and TCRdb retains in-frame clones only, with some absent. The DNA was the basis for D and trimming; V, J and clone size are from that table. In the table there are around 93,000 clones, under 90% of which are singletons. The data belong to a study of cytomegalovirus exposure and HLA in healthy donors. General study findings and limits: The study listed under 200 cytomegalovirus-associated TCR beta chains. Later analysis associated a missense DCLRE1C variant with TCR beta V- and J-gene trimming.

Trimming stripped 4 bases from V and 2 bases from J, with 16 bases between. Germline V CDR1 and CDR2: MGHRA, YSYEKL. The CDR3 totals 16 residues. The genes are TRBV4-1 and TRBJ2-3, with D maybe TRBD2 (5 bases). Sequences were obtained from PBMCs. This TCR derives from a man in his forties or fifties in good health and CMV-seronegative. The CDR3 DNA reads as TGCGCCAGCAGCCTCCCTGGACTCGTCAACACAGATACGCAGTATTTT. Its translation is CASSLPGLVNTDTQYF.